These 2 T cell receptor beta chains were all obtained from the same sample, sequenced in a study of cytomegalovirus exposure and HLA in healthy donors (dated by TCRdb to the late 2010s). The library was obtained by the immunoSEQ multiplex PCR assay. Held by TCRdb, this immuneACCESS table contains in-frame sequences only and omits some clones. Under half of the omission traces to an unresolved V gene where checked; the cause of the rest is unknown. This sample gives about 88,000 clones in total; 84% of them show up just once. Of the sample, roughly 12% falls within the top ten clones. What was sequenced was PBMCs. All receptors derive from a woman aged 18-29 years in good health and CMV-seropositive.

This sequence joins TRBV28 and TRBJ1-1, with unresolved D. Per the germline V gene, CDR1 is MDHEN and CDR2 is SYDVKM. V was pared by 6 bases and J by 5 bases, with 19 bases between. This CDR3 region has 15 residues. The CDR3 DNA sequence: TGTGCCAGCAGCTCACACACGGGATCTAATACTGAAGCTTTCTTT. This gives the protein CASSSHTGSNTEAFF. The entire variable domain, with the rest obtained from reference TRBV28 and TRBJ1-1, is as follows: DVKVTQSSRYLVKRTGEKVFLECVQDMDHENMFWYRQDPGLGLRLIYFSYDVKMKEKGDIPEGYSVSREKKERFSLILESASTNQTSMYLCASSSHTGSNTEAFFGQGTRLTVV.

This clone was seen only a few times. V is TRBV10-1 and J is TRBJ2-3; a weak D match, TRBD2 (5 bases). V was pared by 8 bases and J by 5 bases, with 11 bases between. CDR1 and CDR2 (germline): WNHNN, SYGVQD (reference sequence). CDR3 size: 12 residues. CDR3 residues: CASSPEGDTQYF. The CDR3 DNA reads TGCGCCAGCTCCCCCGAGGGAGATACGCAGTATTTT.